Below are 21 T cell receptor beta chains sequenced from a single sample in a study of cytomegalovirus exposure and HLA in healthy donors. The method was immunoSEQ multiplex PCR; TCRdb's version includes in-frame clones alone and lacks a portion of them. The sample consists of 190,000 or so clones, 84% of them appearing once. Sequences were obtained from PBMCs. Every receptor here comes from a woman under 30 in good health and CMV-seropositive.

The V gene is TRBV9, the J gene TRBJ2-7; no clear D gene. The CDR3 is 15 residues long. The V and J ends lost 4 bases and 2 bases respectively, with 16 bases between them. CDR1 and CDR2 (germline): SGDLS, YYNGEE. The CDR3 loop reads CASSPQVGPTYEQYF. The CDR3 region has the DNA TGTGCCAGCAGCCCCCAGGTGGGCCCCACCTACGAGCAGTACTTC.

The rearrangement links TRBV5-6 to TRBJ2-2; the match to TRBD2 covers 10 bases. The germline CDR1 and CDR2 sequences are SGHDT and YYEEEE. This CDR3 is built from 15 residues. V was clipped by 2 bases and J by 4 bases; unmatched bases: 2. The CDR3 protein is CASSLAGGLTGELFF. In nucleotides, the CDR3 is TGTGCCAGCAGCTTAGCGGGGGGGCTCACCGGGGAGCTGTTTTTT.

The chain combines TRBV14 with TRBJ1-2; 7 bases line up with TRBD1. Germline V lookup: CDR1 SGHDN, CDR2 FVKESK. V lost 8 bases and J lost 6; bases outside the gene matches: 6. The CDR3 spans 12 residues. The CDR3 region is CASRHTGDGYTF. The CDR3 bases are TGTGCCAGCCGTCACACAGGGGATGGCTACACCTTC.

In nucleotides, the CDR3 is TGTGCCAGCAGTAGTAACGGGGATGAAAAACTGTTTTTT. Residues: CASSSNGDEKLFF. This chain connects TRBV2 to TRBJ1-4; unclear D gene. The CDR3 sequence is 13 residues long. Trimming left V 5 bases short and J 6 bases short, with 10 bases between. Germline loops: CDR1 SNHLY, CDR2 FYNNEI.

V gene TRBV18 combines with J gene TRBJ2-1; possibly TRBD2 for D (5 bases). With 5 bases removed from V and 0 bases from J, the gap between germline ends came to 17 bases. CDR3 length: 17 amino acids. Germline V lookup: CDR1 KGHSH, CDR2 LQKENI. CDR3 region: CASSELSGLSSYNEQFF. The CDR3 nucleotides are TGTGCCAGCTCAGAGTTAAGCGGATTGAGCTCCTACAATGAGCAGTTCTTC.

V usage is TRBV5-8 and J usage is TRBJ1-5, with D unresolved. Trimming shortened V by 4 bases and J by 6 bases, and 11 bases separated the two germline ends. CDR1 and CDR2 from the germline V gene are SGHTS and YDEGEE. The CDR3 runs 13 residues. CDR3 coding DNA: TGTGCCAGCAGCACGATCGCCAGTCAGCCCCAGCATTTT. This sequence encodes CASSTIASQPQHF.

The rearrangement joins TRBV7-2 to TRBJ1-2, with D maybe TRBD1 (6 bases). The CDR3 runs to 13 residues. Germline CDR1 SGHTA, CDR2 FQGNSA. Trimming left V 4 bases short and J 4 bases short, with 10 bases between. Here the CDR3 DNA reads TGTGCCAGCAGCTACGACAGGCTCTATGGCTACACCTTC. Translation gives CASSYDRLYGYTF.

The CDR3 region has the DNA TGTGCCAGCAGCAGGAGCTCCTATAATTCACCCCTCCACTTT. It yields the protein CASSRSSYNSPLHF. The chain links TRBV5-4 to TRBJ1-6; the D is unclear. Germline lookup yields CDR1 SGHNT and CDR2 YYREEE (reference sequence). The CDR3 runs to 14 residues. V lost 4 bases to trimming and J lost 0 bases, with 5 bases between them.

J is TRBJ2-4 and V is TRBV6-5, with 7 positions matching TRBD1. J gave up 8 bases and V 5 bases, and 12 bases lay outside the gene matches. The CDR3 runs 15 residues. Looked up from germline, CDR1 is MNHEY and CDR2 is SVGAGI. The CDR3, as DNA: TGTGCCAGCAGTCCAGGGGGTCTTATGGTGGACATTCAGTACTTC. Protein product: CASSPGGLMVDIQYF.

The J gene is TRBJ1-2, the V gene TRBV7-9; D possibly corresponds to TRBD1 (6 bases). This CDR3 is built from 14 residues. CDR1 is SEHNR and CDR2 is FQNEAQ in the germline V gene (reference sequence). The V and J ends lost 3 bases and 1 base respectively, with 9 bases between them. CDR3: CASSFRDINYGYTF. The CDR3 DNA reads TGTGCCAGCAGCTTCCGGGACATTAACTATGGCTACACCTTC. Full variable domain (missing parts from reference TRBV7-9 and TRBJ1-2): DTGVSQNPRHKITKRGQNVTFRCDPISEHNRLYWYRQTLGQGPEFLTYFQNEAQLEKSRLLSDRFSAERPKGSFSTLEIQRTEQGDSAMYLCASSFRDINYGYTFGSGTRLTVV.

The gene calls are TRBV4-1 and TRBJ1-6; 8 bases align to TRBD1. The CDR3 totals 18 residues. Germline CDR1 reads MGHRA; CDR2 reads YSYEKL. Trimming removed 4 bases from V and 0 bases from J; junction bases left unmatched: 8. This CDR3 reads CASSPVRQGSSYNSPLHF. The CDR3 coding sequence is TGCGCCAGCAGCCCCGTTAGACAGGGGAGCTCCTATAATTCACCCCTCCACTTT.

The rearrangement uses TRBV28 and TRBJ2-3; 8 positions match TRBD2. Germline CDR1 reads MDHEN; CDR2 reads SYDVKM. The J segment lost 2 bases and the V segment lost 2 bases, leaving 6 bases of the junction unmatched. The CDR3 length is 16 residues. The CDR3 is CASSLGLAGNTDTQYF. CDR3 nucleotide sequence: TGTGCCAGCAGTTTAGGGCTAGCGGGTAACACAGATACGCAGTATTTT.

The rearrangement joins TRBV7-8 to TRBJ2-3; 7 bases match TRBD1. Germline CDR1 and CDR2: SGHVS and FQNEAQ. V gave up 4 bases and J gave up 2 bases; unmatched junction bases: 12. The CDR3 has 17 amino acids. This chain's CDR3 is CASSSPPGTEYTDTQYF. The CDR3 region has the DNA TGTGCCAGCAGCTCCCCACCTGGGACAGAGTACACAGATACGCAGTATTTT.

V usage is TRBV7-6 and J usage is TRBJ2-2; TRBD1 aligns across 7 bases. Germline trimming cut 1 base from V and 5 bases from J; bases unmatched to any gene: 10. From germline, CDR1 is SGHVS and CDR2 FNYEAQ. This CDR3 region has 17 residues. The CDR3 region is CASSLVVKGARTGELFF. DNA for the CDR3: TGTGCCAGCAGCTTAGTGGTAAAGGGGGCGCGTACCGGGGAGCTGTTTTTT.

V usage is TRBV21-1 and J usage is TRBJ2-1; TRBD1, as called in the table, went unchecked against the DNA. TRBV21-1 constitutes a pseudogene. CDR3 size: 15 residues. The DNA of the CDR3 is TGTGCCAGCACTCGCCTCGGGTGGGGCCCAAATGAGCAGTTCTTC. Encoded protein: CASTRLGWGPNEQFF.

V is TRBV6-5 and J is TRBJ2-5; the match to TRBD2 covers 9 bases. Germline CDR1 reads MNHEY; CDR2 reads SVGAGI. V dropped 8 bases and J dropped 2; count of bases not matched to a gene: 0. This CDR3 region has 12 residues. The CDR3 sequence: CASGLAQETQYF. CDR3 in DNA: TGTGCCAGCGGACTAGCGCAAGAGACCCAGTACTTC.

This chain joins TRBV5-6 and TRBJ1-1, with D maybe TRBD1 (5 bases). Trimming took 1 base from V and 0 from J, leaving 13 bases between them. The CDR3 covers 16 residues. Looked up from germline, CDR1 is SGHDT and CDR2 is YYEEEE. This CDR3 reads CASSLPQGSMNTEAFF. The CDR3 nucleotides read TGTGCCAGCAGCTTGCCTCAGGGCTCTATGAACACTGAAGCTTTCTTT.

The chain uses TRBV18 and TRBJ1-5; no firm D call. CDR1 is KGHSH and CDR2 is LQKENI in the germline V gene. This CDR3 has 12 residues. V lost 6 bases to trimming and J lost 8 bases, with 11 bases between them. Written as DNA, the CDR3 is TGTGCCAGCTCCCCTTCGGGTGAGCCCCAGCATTTT. Protein: CASSPSGEPQHF.

This rearrangement joins TRBV27 to TRBJ1-5; a weak D match, TRBD1 (5 bases). The CDR3 has 14 residues. Germline CDR1 reads MNHEY; CDR2 reads SMNVEV (reference sequence). Between the trimmed V and J ends, which lost 6 bases and 3 bases, there was a span of 12 bases. Here the CDR3 DNA reads TGTGCCAGCAGCAACCAGGGTAACAATCAGCCCCAGCATTTT. The encoded protein is CASSNQGNNQPQHF.

This clone is a singleton in its sample. This sequence joins TRBV11-2 and TRBJ2-5, with 8 bases lining up with TRBD1. The V gene end was trimmed by 7 bases and the J gene end by 5 bases; junction bases not matched to a gene: 12. CDR3 length: 15 residues. The V gene's germline CDR1 is SGHAT and CDR2 FQNNGV. As DNA, the CDR3 is TGTGCCAGCACCAACACGGGACAGGCGGTGGAGACCCAGTACTTC. It is translated as CASTNTGQAVETQYF.

This clone was counted between two and nine times. The chain joins TRBV28 to TRBJ1-2; tentative D call: TRBD1 (6 bases). The CDR3 is made up of 15 amino acids. V lost 6 bases and J 2 bases, leaving 16 bases between the germline ends. CDR1 is MDHEN and CDR2 is SYDVKM in the germline V gene. The CDR3 region has the DNA TGTGCCAGCAGGCATCCACGGGGGGCGAACTATGGCTACACCTTC. This codes for CASRHPRGANYGYTF.